The clone carrying this T cell receptor (beta chain) was counted a few times. The same CDR3 is also encoded by other DNA sequences in this sample. This specimen belongs to a study of shared clonotypes between healthy human individuals. Germline CDR1 and CDR2: SGDLS and YYNGEE. Trimming cost V 7 bases and J 2 bases, with 5 bases left between them. This CDR3 comprises 11 residues. Some clones are missing from TCRdb's copy, which holds only in-frame ones; the method was immunoSEQ multiplex PCR. Altogether about 2.2 million clones are present, 85% to 95% being singletons, with the ten largest covering 1.7%. CD45RO-negative, CCR7-selected cells formed the naive CD8 fraction, which excluded terminally differentiated effector memory CD45RA+ cells.

The receptor was isolated from a man aged 18 to 35 in good health. Some clones in this sample may be carry-over from other donors' samples. The sample taken for sequencing was naive CD8+ T cells from PBMCs. This sequence joins TRBV9 and TRBJ2-3, with D unresolved. Here the CDR3 DNA reads TGTGCCAGCTCCGACACAGATACGCAGTATTTT. It translates to CASSDTDTQYF.